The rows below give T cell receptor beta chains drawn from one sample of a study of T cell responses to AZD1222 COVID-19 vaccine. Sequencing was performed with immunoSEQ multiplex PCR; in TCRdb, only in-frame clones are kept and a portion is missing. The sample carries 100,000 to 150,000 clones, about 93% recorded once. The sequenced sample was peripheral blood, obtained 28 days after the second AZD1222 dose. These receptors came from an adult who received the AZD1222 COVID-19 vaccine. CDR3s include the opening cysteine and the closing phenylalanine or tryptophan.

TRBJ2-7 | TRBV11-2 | CASSLPFLEQYF
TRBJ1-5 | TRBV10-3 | CAISAQRTGDQPQHF
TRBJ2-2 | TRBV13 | CASGQHNTGELFF
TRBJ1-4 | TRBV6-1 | CASSLSGRMFF
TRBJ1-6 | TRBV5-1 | CASSYRGLNSPLHF
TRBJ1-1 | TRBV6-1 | CASSEALQGNTEAFF
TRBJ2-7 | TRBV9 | CASSVDPGSGVRNEQYF
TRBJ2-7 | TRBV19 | CASSIAGNEQYF
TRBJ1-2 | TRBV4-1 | CASSLRTGGVQGGYTF
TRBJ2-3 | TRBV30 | CAWSGHGLAGGDGTDTQYF
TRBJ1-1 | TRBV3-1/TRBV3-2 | CASSQDIAREAFF
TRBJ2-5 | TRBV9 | CASSVDGEGTQYF
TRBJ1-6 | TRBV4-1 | CASSDSNNSPLHF
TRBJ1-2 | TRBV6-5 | CASRDRGNYGYTF
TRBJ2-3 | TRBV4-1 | CASSEQLTGAGHTQYF
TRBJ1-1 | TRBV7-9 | CASSSDTEAFF
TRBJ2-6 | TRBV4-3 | CASSQVSSGANVLTF
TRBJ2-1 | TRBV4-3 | CASSQEAQDEQFF
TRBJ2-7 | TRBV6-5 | CASSFSSGGLAYEQYF
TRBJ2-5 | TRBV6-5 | CASTRTSGRRETQYF
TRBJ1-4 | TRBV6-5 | CASGREKLFF
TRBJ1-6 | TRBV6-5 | CASTRAGNSPLHF
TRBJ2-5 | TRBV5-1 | CASTKHRGAETQYF
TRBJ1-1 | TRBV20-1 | CSASRGGTEAFF
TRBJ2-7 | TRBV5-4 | CASSSRTGGMGQYF
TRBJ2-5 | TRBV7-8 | CASSLDLYGGQETQYF
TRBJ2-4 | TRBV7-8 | CASSLKGQPIQYF
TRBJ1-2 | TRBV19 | CASTSLRADSSYGYTF